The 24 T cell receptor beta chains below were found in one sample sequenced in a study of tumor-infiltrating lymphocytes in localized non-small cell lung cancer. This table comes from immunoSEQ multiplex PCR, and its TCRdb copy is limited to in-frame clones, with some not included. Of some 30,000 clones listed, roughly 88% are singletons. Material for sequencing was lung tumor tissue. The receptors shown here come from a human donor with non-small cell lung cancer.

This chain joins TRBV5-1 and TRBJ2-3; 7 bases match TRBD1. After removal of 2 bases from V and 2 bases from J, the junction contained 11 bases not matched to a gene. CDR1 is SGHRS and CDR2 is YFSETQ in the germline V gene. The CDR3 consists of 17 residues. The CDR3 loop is CASSFLSTGATTDTQYF. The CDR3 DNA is TGCGCCAGCAGCTTTCTCTCCACAGGGGCGACCACAGATACGCAGTATTTT.

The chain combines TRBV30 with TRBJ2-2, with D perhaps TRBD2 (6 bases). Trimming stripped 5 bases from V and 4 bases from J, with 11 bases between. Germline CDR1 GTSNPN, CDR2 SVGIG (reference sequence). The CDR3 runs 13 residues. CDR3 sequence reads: CAWGTLRTGELFF. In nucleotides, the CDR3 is TGTGCCTGGGGGACTTTGCGCACCGGGGAGCTGTTTTTT.

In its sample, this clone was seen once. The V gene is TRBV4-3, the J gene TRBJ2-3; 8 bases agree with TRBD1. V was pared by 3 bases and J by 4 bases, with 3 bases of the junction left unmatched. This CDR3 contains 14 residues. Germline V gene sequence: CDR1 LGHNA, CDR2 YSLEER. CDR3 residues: CASSQTGAPDTQYF. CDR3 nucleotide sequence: TGCGCCAGCAGCCAGACAGGGGCTCCAGATACGCAGTATTTT.

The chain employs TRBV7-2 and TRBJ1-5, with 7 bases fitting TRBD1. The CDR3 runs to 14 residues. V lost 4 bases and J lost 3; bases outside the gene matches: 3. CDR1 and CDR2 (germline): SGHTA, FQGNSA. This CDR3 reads CASSWDSTNQPQHF. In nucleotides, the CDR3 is TGTGCCAGCAGCTGGGACAGTACCAATCAGCCCCAGCATTTT.

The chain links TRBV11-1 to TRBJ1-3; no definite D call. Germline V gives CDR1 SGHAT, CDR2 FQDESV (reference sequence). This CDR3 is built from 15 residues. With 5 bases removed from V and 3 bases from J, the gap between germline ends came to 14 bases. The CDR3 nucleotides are TGTGCCAGCAGCCGCCTGTGGGGAGATGGAAACACCATATATTTT. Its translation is CASSRLWGDGNTIYF.

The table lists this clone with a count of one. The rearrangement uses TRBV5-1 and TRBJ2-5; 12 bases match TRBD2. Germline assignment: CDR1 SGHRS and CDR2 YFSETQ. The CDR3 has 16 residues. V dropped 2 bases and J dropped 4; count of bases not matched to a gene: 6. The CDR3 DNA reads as TGCGCCAGCAGCTTCGGGCTAGCGGGGGGGTCAGAGACCCAGTACTTC. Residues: CASSFGLAGGSETQYF.

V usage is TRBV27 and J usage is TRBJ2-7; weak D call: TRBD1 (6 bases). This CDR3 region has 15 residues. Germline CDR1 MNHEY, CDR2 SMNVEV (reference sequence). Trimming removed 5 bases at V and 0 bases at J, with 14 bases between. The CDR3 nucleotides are TGTGCCAGCAGTATTCAAGACAGGCGCTCCTACGAGCAGTACTTC. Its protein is CASSIQDRRSYEQYF.

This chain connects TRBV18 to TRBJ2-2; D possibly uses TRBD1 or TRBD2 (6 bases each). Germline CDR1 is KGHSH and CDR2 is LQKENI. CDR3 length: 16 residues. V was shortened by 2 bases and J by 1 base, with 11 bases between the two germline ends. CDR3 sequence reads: CASSPKRGLNTGELFF. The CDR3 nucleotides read TGTGCCAGCTCACCAAAACGGGGGCTGAACACCGGGGAGCTGTTTTTT.

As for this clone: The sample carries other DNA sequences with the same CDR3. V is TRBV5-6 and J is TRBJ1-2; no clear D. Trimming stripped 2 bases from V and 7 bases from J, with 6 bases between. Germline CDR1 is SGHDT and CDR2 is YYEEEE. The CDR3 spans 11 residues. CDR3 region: CASSLGGGYTF. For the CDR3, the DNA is TGTGCCAGCAGCTTAGGAGGTGGCTACACCTTC.

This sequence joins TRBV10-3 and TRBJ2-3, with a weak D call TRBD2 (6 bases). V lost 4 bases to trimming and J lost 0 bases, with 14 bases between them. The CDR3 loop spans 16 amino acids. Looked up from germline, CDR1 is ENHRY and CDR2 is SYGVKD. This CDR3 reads CAISGAWGESTDTQYF. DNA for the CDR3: TGTGCCATCAGTGGGGCGTGGGGGGAAAGCACAGATACGCAGTATTTT.

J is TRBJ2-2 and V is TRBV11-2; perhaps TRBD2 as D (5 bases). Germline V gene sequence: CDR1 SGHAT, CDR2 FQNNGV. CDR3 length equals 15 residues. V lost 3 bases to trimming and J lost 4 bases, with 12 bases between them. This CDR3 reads CASSLVTAGTGELFF. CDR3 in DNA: TGTGCCAGCAGCTTGGTTACCGCGGGCACCGGGGAGCTGTTTTTT. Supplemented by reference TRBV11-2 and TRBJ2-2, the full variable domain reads EAGVAQSPRYKIIEKRQSVAFWCNPISGHATLYWYQQILGQGPKLLIQFQNNGVVDDSQLPKDRFSAERLKGVDSTLKIQPAKLEDSAVYLCASSLVTAGTGELFFGEGSRLTVL.

Here the CDR3 reads CASSSPGLLVEQYF. DNA for the CDR3: TGTGCCAGCAGCTCGCCGGGACTACTTGTAGAGCAGTACTTC. This chain connects TRBV11-2 to TRBJ2-7, with 7 bases aligning to TRBD2. J was trimmed by 7 bases and V by 4 bases; bases with no gene match: 10. Germline V gives CDR1 SGHAT, CDR2 FQNNGV. The CDR3 is 14 amino acids.

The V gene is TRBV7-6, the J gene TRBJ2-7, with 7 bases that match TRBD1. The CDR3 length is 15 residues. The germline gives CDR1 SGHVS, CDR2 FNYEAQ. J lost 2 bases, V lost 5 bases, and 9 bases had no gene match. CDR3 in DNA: TGTGCCAGCAGCCCCATGAGACAGGGCGCCTACGAGCAGTACTTC. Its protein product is CASSPMRQGAYEQYF.

CDR3 DNA: TGTGCCAGCAGCTTATGGGCAGGGGGTCAGGAAAAACTGTTTTTT. This codes for CASSLWAGGQEKLFF. The V and J genes are TRBV7-2 and TRBJ1-4; 7 bases map to TRBD1. Germline V CDR1 and CDR2: SGHTA, FQGNSA. CDR3 length: 15 amino acids. Trimming removed 2 bases from V and 8 bases from J; junction bases left unmatched: 8.

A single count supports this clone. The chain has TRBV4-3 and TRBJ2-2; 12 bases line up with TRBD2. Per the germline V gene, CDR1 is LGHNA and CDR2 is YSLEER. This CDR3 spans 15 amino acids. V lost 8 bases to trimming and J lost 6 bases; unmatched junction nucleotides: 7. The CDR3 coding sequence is TGCGCCAGCGGCTGGGCTAGCGGGGGGGCCGGGGAGCTGTTTTTT. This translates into CASGWASGGAGELFF.

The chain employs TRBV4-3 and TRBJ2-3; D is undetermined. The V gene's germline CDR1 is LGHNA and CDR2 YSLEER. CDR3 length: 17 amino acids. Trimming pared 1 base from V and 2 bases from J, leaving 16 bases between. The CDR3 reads CASSQVWTPGPTDTQYF. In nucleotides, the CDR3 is TGCGCCAGCAGCCAAGTATGGACCCCTGGACCCACAGATACGCAGTATTTT.

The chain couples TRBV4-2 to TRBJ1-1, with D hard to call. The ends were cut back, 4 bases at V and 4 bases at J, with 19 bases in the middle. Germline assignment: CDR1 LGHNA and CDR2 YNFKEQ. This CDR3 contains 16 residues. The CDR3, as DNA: TGTGCCAGCAGCCCTCATCCCCAGGAGTACGGCACTGAAGCTTTCTTT. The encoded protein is CASSPHPQEYGTEAFF.

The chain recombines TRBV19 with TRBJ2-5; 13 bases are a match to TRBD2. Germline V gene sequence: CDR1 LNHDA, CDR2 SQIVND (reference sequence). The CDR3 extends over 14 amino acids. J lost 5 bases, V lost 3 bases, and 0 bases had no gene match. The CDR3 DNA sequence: TGTGCCAGTAGTATGACTAGCGGGGGGGAGACCCAGTACTTC. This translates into CASSMTSGGETQYF.

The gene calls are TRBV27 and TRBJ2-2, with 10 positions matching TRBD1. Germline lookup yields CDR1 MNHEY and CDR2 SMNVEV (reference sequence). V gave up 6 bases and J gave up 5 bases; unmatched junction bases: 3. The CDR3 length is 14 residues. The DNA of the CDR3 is TGTGCCAGCAGCCGACAGGGGGCTACCGGGGAGCTGTTTTTT. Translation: CASSRQGATGELFF.

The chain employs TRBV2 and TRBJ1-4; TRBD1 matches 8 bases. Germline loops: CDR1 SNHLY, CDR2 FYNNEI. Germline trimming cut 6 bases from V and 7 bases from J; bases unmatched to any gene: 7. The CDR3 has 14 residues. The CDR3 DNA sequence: TGTGCCAGCAGGTCCCAGGGGGCAGGTGAAAAACTGTTTTTT. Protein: CASRSQGAGEKLFF.

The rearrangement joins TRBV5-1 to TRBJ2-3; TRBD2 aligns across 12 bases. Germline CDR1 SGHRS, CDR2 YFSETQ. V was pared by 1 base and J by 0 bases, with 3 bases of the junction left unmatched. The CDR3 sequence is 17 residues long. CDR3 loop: CASSLTSGGTSTDTQYF. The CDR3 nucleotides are TGCGCCAGCAGCTTGACTAGCGGGGGGACTAGCACAGATACGCAGTATTTT.

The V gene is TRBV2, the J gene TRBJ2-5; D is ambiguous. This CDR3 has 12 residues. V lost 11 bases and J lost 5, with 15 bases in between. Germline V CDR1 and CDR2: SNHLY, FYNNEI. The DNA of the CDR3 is TGTGCCTCCACCCCCTCCGGGGAGACCCAGTACTTC. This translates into CASTPSGETQYF. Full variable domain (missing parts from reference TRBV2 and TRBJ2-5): EPEVTQTPSHQVTQMGQEVILRCVPISNHLYFYWYRQILGQKVEFLVSFYNNEISEKSEIFDDQFSVERPDGSNFTLKIRSTKLEDSAMYFCASTPSGETQYFGPGTRLLVL.

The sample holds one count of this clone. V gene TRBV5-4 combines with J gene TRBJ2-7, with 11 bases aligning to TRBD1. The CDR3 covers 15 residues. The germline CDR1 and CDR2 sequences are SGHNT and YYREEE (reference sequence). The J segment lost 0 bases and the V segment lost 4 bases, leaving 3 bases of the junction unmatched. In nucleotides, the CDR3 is TGTGCCAGCAGCCCGGGGACAGGGGGCTCCTACGAGCAGTACTTC. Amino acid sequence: CASSPGTGGSYEQYF.

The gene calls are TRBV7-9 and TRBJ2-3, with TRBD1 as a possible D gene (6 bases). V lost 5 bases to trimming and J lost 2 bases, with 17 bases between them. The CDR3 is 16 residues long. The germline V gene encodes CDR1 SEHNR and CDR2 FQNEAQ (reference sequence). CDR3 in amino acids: CASSPMGRGHTDTQYF. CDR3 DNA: TGTGCCAGCAGCCCCATGGGCCGGGGACACACAGATACGCAGTATTTT.